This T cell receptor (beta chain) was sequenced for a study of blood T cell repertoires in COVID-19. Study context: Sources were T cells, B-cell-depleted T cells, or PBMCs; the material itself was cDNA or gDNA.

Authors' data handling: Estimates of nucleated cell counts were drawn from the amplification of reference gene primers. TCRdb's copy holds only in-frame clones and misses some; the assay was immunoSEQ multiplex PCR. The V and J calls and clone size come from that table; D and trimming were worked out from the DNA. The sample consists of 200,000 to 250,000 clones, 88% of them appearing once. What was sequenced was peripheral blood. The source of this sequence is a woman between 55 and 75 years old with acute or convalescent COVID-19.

The CDR3: CASSLGQWSSTGELFF. CDR3 sequence (DNA): TGTGCCAGCTCGCTGGGACAGTGGAGTTCCACCGGGGAGCTGTTTTTT. The V call is TRBV18, the J call TRBJ2-2, with 7 nucleotides matching TRBD1. This CDR3 region has 16 residues. CDR1 KGHSH and CDR2 LQKENI come from the germline V gene. V was pared by 6 bases and J by 4 bases, with 11 bases of the junction left unmatched.